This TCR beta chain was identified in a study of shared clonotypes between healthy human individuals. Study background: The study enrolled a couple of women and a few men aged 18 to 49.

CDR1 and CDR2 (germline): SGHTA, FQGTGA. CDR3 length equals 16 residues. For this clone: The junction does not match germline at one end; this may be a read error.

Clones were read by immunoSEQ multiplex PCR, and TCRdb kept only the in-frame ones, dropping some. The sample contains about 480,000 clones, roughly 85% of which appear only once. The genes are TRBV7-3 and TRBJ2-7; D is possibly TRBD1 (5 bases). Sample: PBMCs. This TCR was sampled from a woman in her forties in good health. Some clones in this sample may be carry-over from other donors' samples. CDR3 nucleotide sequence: TGCGCCAGCAGCCAGGGCCGAATGAGGCCAGTTCAAGAGCAGTACTTC. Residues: CASSQGRMRPVQEQYF.